This TCR beta chain is from a study of blood T cell repertoires in COVID-19. Germline assignment: CDR1 KGHSH and CDR2 LQKENI. This CDR3 is built from 13 residues. V dropped 6 bases and J dropped 11 bases, with 17 bases sitting between them. In the original workflow: Scientists estimated how many nucleated cells there were by amplifying reference gene primers. The protocol was immunoSEQ multiplex PCR, while the TCRdb copy is restricted to in-frame clones and leaves out a portion. The DNA was the basis for D and trimming; V, J and clone size are from that table. The sample lists about 220,000 clones; approximately 81% were seen once.

The chain links TRBV18 to TRBJ2-4; D possibly corresponds to TRBD1 (6 bases). Input material: peripheral blood. The sequence was collected from a man between 50 and 59 years old who had recovered from COVID-19. The CDR3 DNA is TGTGCCAGCTCTCCCGCAGGGGCCCACGTTCAGTACTTC. The encoded protein is CASSPAGAHVQYF.